The entry below gives a single TCR beta chain sequence along with its context. Its matching antigen is unknown. The data belong to a study of PD-1 blockade in classical Hodgkin lymphoma. This CDR3 has 14 amino acids. From germline, CDR1 is SQVTM and CDR2 ANQGSEA. V was clipped by 5 bases and J by 2 bases; unmatched bases: 7. Libraries were prepared by immunoSEQ multiplex PCR; TCRdb keeps only in-frame clonotypes and omits some of them. The sample shows about 41,000 clones, roughly three quarters of them seen only once. Broader study findings: TCR diversity rose significantly by C4D1 in CD4+ but not CD8+ cells. The study found complete responders had baseline diversity similar to newly diagnosed patients. Newly diagnosed patients were reported to start with lower TCR diversity than healthy donors.

The patients all showed relapse after autologous stem cell transplantation, while their brentuximab vedotin exposure varied. The receptor was isolated from a human donor with classical Hodgkin lymphoma. The specimen comprised peripheral blood mononuclear cells (PBMCs), sampled at baseline. The chain employs TRBV29-1 and TRBJ2-3, with 7 bases identical to TRBD2. The CDR3 region has the DNA TGCAGCGTTCCAACTAGCGTGTACACAGATACGCAGTATTTT. This translates into CSVPTSVYTDTQYF.